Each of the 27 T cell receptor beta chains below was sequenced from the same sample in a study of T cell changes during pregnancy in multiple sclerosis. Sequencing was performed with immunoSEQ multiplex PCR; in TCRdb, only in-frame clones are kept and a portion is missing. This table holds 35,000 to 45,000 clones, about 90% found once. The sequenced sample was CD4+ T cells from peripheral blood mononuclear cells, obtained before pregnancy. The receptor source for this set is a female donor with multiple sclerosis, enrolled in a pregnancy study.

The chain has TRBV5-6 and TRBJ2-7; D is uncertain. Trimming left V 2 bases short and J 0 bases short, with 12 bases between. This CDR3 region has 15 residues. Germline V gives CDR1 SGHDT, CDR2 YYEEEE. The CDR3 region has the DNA TGTGCCAGCAGCTTAATAGCACGGAACTCCTACGAGCAGTACTTC. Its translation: CASSLIARNSYEQYF.

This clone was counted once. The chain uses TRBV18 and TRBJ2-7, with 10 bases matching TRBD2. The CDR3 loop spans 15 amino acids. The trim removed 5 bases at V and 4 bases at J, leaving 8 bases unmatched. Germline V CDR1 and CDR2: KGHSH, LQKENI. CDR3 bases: TGTGCCAGCTCAGAGAGCGGGGGGGCCTCGTACGAGCAGTACTTC. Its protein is CASSESGGASYEQYF.

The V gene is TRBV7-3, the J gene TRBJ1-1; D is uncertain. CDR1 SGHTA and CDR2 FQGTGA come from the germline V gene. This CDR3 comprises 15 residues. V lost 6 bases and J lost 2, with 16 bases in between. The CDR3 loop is CASRTGGGINTEAFF. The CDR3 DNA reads TGTGCCAGCAGGACCGGAGGAGGGATCAACACTGAAGCTTTCTTT.

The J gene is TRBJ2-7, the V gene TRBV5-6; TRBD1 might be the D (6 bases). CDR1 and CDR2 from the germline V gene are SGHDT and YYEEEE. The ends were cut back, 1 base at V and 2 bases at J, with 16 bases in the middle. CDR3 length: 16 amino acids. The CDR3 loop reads CASSLNPNRVPYEQYF. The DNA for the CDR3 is TGTGCCAGCAGCTTGAACCCTAACAGGGTTCCCTACGAGCAGTACTTC.

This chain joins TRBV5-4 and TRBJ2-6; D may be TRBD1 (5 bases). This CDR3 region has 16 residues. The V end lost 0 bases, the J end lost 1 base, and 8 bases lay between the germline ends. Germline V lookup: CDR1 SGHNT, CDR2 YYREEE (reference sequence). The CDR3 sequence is CASSLERGSGANVLTF. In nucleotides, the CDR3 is TGTGCCAGCAGCTTGGAAAGGGGATCTGGGGCCAACGTCCTGACTTTC. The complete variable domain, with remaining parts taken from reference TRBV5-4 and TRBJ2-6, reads ETGVTQSPTHLIKTRGQQVTLRCSSQSGHNTVSWYQQALGQGPQFIFQYYREEENGRGNFPPRFSGLQFPNYSSELNVNALELDDSALYLCASSLERGSGANVLTFGAGSRLTVL.

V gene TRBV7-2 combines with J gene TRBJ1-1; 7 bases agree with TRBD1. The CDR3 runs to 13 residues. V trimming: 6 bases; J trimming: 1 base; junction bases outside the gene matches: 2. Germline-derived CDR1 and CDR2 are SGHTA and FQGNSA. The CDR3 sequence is CASRWTGNTEAFF. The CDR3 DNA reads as TGTGCCAGCAGGTGGACAGGGAACACTGAAGCTTTCTTT.

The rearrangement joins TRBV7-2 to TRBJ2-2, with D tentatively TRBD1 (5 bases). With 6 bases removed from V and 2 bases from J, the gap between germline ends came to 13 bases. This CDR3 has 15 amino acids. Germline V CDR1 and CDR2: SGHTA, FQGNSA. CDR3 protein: CASSQRTLNTGELFF. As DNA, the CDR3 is TGTGCCAGCAGTCAGAGGACACTCAACACCGGGGAGCTGTTTTTT.

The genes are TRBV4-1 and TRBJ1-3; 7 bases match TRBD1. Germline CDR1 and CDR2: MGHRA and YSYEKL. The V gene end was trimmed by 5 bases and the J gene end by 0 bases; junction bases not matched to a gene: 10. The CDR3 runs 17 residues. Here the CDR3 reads CASSTLDRADSGNTIYF. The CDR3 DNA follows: TGCGCCAGCAGCACACTCGACAGGGCCGACTCTGGAAACACCATATATTTT.

CDR3 DNA: TGCAGCGTTGATAAGGACAGGGGGCTTCGGGGCTACACCTTC. This codes for CSVDKDRGLRGYTF. The chain recombines TRBV29-1 with TRBJ1-2; 11 nucleotides line up with TRBD1. The CDR3 runs 14 residues. The trim removed 3 bases at V and 8 bases at J, leaving 8 bases unmatched. Germline V CDR1 and CDR2: SQVTM, ANQGSEA. Full variable domain (missing parts from reference TRBV29-1 and TRBJ1-2): SAVISQKPSRDICQRGTSLTIQCQVDSQVTMMFWYRQQPGQSLTLIATANQGSEATYESGFVIDKFPISRPNLTFSTLTVSNMSPEDSSIYLCSVDKDRGLRGYTFGSGTRLTVV.

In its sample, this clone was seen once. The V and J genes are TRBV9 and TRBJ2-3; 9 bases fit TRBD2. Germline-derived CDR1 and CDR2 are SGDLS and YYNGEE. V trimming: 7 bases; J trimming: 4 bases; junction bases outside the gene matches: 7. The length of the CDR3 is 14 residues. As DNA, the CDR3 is TGTGCCAGCGGGGCGGGGGGGCAAGCAGATACGCAGTATTTT. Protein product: CASGAGGQADTQYF.

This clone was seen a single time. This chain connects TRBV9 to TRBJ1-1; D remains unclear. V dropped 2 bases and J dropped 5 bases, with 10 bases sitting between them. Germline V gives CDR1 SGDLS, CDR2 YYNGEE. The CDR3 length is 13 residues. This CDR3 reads CASSVLGGTEAFF. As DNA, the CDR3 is TGTGCCAGCAGCGTGTTGGGCGGGACTGAAGCTTTCTTT.

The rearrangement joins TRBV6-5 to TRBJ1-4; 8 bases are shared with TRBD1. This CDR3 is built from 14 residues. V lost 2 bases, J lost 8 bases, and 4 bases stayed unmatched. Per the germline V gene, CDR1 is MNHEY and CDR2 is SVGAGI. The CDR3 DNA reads TGTGCCAGCAGTTACGACAGGGGAGGAGAAAAACTGTTTTTT. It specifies CASSYDRGGEKLFF.

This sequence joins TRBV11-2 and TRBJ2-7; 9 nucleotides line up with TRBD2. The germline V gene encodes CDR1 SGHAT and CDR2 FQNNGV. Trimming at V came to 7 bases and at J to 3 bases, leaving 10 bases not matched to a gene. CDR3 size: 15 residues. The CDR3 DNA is TGTGCCAGCACGACAGGACTAGCGTCAATCTACGAGCAGTACTTC. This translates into CASTTGLASIYEQYF.

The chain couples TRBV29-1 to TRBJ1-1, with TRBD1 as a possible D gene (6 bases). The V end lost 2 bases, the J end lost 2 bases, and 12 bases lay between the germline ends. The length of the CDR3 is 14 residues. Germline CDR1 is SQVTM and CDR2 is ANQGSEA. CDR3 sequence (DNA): TGCAGCGTTGAAAGCAGGGGCGGAAACACTGAAGCTTTCTTT. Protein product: CSVESRGGNTEAFF.

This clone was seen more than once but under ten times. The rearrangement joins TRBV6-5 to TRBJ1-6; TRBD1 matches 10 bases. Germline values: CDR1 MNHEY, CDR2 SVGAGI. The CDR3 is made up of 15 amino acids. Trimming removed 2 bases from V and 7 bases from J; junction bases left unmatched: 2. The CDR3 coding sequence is TGTGCCAGCAGTTACGGGACAGGGGTAAATTCACCCCTCCACTTT. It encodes CASSYGTGVNSPLHF.

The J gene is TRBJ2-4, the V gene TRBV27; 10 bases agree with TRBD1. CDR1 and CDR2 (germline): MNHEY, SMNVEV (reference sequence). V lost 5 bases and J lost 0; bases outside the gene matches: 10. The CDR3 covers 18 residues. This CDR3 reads CASSPRDRGTLAKNIQYF. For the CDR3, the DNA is TGTGCCAGCAGTCCCAGGGACAGGGGAACTCTAGCCAAAAACATTCAGTACTTC.

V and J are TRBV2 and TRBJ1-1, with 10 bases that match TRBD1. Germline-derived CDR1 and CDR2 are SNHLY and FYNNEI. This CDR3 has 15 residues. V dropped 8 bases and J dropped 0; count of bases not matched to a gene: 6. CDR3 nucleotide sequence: TGTGCCAGCCTTAGACAGGGGGCCCTGAACACTGAAGCTTTCTTT. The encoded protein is CASLRQGALNTEAFF.

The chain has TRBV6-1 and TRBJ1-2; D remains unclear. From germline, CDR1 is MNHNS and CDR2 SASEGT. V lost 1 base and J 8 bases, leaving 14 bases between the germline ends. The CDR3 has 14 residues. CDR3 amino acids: CASSEGYTAGGYTF. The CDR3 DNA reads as TGTGCCAGCAGTGAAGGGTACACCGCGGGAGGCTACACCTTC.

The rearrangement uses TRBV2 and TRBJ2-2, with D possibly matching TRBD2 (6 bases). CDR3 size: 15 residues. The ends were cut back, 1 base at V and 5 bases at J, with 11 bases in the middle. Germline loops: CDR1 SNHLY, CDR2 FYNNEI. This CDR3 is CASSEERGGTGELFF. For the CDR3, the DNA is TGTGCCAGCAGTGAAGAAAGGGGAGGTACCGGGGAGCTGTTTTTT.

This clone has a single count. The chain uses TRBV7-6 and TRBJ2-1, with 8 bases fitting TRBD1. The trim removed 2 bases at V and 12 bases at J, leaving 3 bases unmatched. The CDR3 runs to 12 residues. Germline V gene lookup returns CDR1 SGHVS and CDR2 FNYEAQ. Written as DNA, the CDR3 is TGTGCCAGCAGCTTAACGCAGGGGGCGCAGTTCTTC. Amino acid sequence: CASSLTQGAQFF.

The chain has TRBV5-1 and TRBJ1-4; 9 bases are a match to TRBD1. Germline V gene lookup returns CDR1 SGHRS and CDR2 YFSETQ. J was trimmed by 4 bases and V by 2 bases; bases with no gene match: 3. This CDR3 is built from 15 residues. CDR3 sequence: CASSLPGQGNEKLFF. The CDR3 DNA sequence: TGCGCCAGCAGCTTACCGGGACAGGGTAATGAAAAACTGTTTTTT. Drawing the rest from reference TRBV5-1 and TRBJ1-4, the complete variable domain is KAGVTQTPRYLIKTRGQQVTLSCSPISGHRSVSWYQQTPGQGLQFLFEYFSETQRNKGNFPGRFSGRQFSNSRSEMNVSTLELGDSALYLCASSLPGQGNEKLFFGSGTQLSVL.

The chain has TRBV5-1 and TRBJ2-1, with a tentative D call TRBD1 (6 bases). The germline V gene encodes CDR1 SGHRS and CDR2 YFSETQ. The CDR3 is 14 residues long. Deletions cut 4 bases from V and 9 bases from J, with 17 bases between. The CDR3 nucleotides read TGCGCCAGCAGCCAACTACAGGGATGGGCTGAGCAGTTCTTC. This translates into CASSQLQGWAEQFF. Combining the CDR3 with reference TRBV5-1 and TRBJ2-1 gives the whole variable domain KAGVTQTPRYLIKTRGQQVTLSCSPISGHRSVSWYQQTPGQGLQFLFEYFSETQRNKGNFPGRFSGRQFSNSRSEMNVSTLELGDSALYLCASSQLQGWAEQFFGPGTRLTVL.

CDR3 in DNA: TGTGCCAGTAGTATTACAGGGGGAAATTCACCCCTCCACTTT. This gives the protein CASSITGGNSPLHF. The chain links TRBV19 to TRBJ1-6, with 8 bases that match TRBD1. This CDR3 region has 14 residues. Trimming took 3 bases from V and 7 from J; bases not matched to a gene: 2. Germline V gives CDR1 LNHDA, CDR2 SQIVND (reference sequence).

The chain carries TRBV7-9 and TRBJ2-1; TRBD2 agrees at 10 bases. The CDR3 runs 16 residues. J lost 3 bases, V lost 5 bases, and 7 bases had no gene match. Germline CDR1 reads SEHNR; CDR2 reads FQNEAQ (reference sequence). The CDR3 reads CASSLQLAGYYNEQFF. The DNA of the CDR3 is TGTGCCAGCAGCCTACAACTAGCGGGGTACTACAATGAGCAGTTCTTC. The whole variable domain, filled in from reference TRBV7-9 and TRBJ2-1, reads DTGVSQNPRHKITKRGQNVTFRCDPISEHNRLYWYRQTLGQGPEFLTYFQNEAQLEKSRLLSDRFSAERPKGSFSTLEIQRTEQGDSAMYLCASSLQLAGYYNEQFFGPGTRLTVL.

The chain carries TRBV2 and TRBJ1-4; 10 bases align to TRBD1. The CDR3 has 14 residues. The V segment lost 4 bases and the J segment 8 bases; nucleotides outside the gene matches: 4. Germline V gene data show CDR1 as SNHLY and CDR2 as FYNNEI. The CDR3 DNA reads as TGTGCCAGCAGTGGGGACAGGGGTGGGGAAAAACTGTTTTTT. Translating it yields CASSGDRGGEKLFF.

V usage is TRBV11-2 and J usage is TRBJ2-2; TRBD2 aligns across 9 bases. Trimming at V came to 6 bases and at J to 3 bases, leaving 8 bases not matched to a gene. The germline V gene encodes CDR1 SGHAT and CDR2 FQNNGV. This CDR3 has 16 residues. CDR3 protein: CASRLSGGLDTGELFF. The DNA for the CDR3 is TGTGCCAGCAGACTTAGCGGGGGATTAGACACCGGGGAGCTGTTTTTT.

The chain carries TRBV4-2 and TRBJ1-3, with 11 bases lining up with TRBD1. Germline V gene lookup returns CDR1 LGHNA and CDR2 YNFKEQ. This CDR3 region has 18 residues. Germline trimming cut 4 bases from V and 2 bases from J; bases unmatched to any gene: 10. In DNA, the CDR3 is TGTGCCAGCAGCCTTCTAACCCCGGGACAGGGGGCTGGAAACACCATATATTTT. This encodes CASSLLTPGQGAGNTIYF.